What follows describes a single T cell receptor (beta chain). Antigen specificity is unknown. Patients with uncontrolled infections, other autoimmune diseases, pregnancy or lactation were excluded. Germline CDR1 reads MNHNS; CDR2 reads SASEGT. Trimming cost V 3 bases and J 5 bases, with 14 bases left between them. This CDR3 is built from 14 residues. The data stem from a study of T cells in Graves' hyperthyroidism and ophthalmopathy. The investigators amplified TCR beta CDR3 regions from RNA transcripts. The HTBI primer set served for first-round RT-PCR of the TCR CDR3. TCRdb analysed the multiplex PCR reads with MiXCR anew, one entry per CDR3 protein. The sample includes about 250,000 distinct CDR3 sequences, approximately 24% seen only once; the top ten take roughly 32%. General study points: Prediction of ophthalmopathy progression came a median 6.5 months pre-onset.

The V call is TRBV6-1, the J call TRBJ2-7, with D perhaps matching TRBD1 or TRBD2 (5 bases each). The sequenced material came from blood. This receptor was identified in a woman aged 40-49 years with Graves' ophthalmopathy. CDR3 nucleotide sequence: TGTGCCAGCAGTGAGCTTTGGGGGTCCCACGAGCAGTACTTC. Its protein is CASSELWGSHEQYF.